These T cell receptor beta chains were read from a single sample in a study of cytomegalovirus exposure and HLA in healthy donors. Produced via immunoSEQ multiplex PCR; TCRdb's table is partial and in-frame only. This sample has some 110,000 clones; approximately 72% occur once, and the top ten carry about 1.6%. Input material: PBMCs. The source is a young man in good health and CMV-seronegative. Both conserved end residues are part of each CDR3. The order of the fields is CDR3 DNA, CDR3 protein, D gene, clone size, V gene, J gene. A D gene is named only where the DNA matches it firmly. Size tells how often a clone was seen (once, few, many) or the class of an expanded clone, and some rows leave it out.

CDR3 DNA: TGTGCCACCGCCGCGGAGGGTGAAAAACTGTTTTTT
CDR3 protein: CATAAEGEKLFF
D gene: NA
clone size: few
V gene: TRBV19
J gene: TRBJ1-4

CDR3 DNA: TGTGCCAGCAAACGAGACAGGGGTAATGAAAAACTGTTTTTT
CDR3 protein: CASKRDRGNEKLFF
D gene: TRBD1
clone size: NA
V gene: TRBV5-4
J gene: TRBJ1-4

CDR3 DNA: TGTGCCAGCAGCCTAACTAGCGGGGGGGCGAGTGAGCAGTTCTTC
CDR3 protein: CASSLTSGGASEQFF
D gene: TRBD2
clone size: few
V gene: TRBV9
J gene: TRBJ2-1

CDR3 DNA: TGTGCCAGCAGTTTGCGCACCGGGGAGCTGTTTTTT
CDR3 protein: CASSLRTGELFF
D gene: NA
clone size: NA
V gene: TRBV27
J gene: TRBJ2-2

CDR3 DNA: TGCGCCAGCAGCTTGGAACTCCTCCTCTCTGGGGCCAACGTCCTGACTTTC
CDR3 protein: CASSLELLLSGANVLTF
D gene: NA
clone size: NA
V gene: TRBV5-1
J gene: TRBJ2-6

CDR3 DNA: TGTGCCAGCAGGGTAACAGGGGGCTCCTACAATGAGCAGTTCTTC
CDR3 protein: CASRVTGGSYNEQFF
D gene: TRBD1
clone size: NA
V gene: TRBV7-2
J gene: TRBJ2-1

CDR3 DNA: TGTGCCAGCAGTCCAAGCTACACCGGGGAGCTGTTTTTT
CDR3 protein: CASSPSYTGELFF
D gene: NA
clone size: once
V gene: TRBV6-6
J gene: TRBJ2-2

CDR3 DNA: TGTGCCAGCAGCTTAAGGACAGGGTCCTACGAGCAGTACTTC
CDR3 protein: CASSLRTGSYEQYF
D gene: TRBD1
clone size: NA
V gene: TRBV7-9
J gene: TRBJ2-7

CDR3 DNA: TGTGCCAGCAGCTTAGTCCCACAGGGGCCAGGGGAGCAGTACTTC
CDR3 protein: CASSLVPQGPGEQYF
D gene: TRBD1
clone size: NA
V gene: TRBV11-2
J gene: TRBJ2-7

CDR3 DNA: TGCGCCAGCAGCATACAGGGGACAACCGGGGAGCTGTTTTTT
CDR3 protein: CASSIQGTTGELFF
D gene: TRBD1
clone size: few
V gene: TRBV5-1
J gene: TRBJ2-2

CDR3 DNA: TGTGCCAGCAGCATCGGGACAGGGGGGAAAGTTTACGAGCAGTACTTC
CDR3 protein: CASSIGTGGKVYEQYF
D gene: TRBD1
clone size: NA
V gene: TRBV5-6
J gene: TRBJ2-7

CDR3 DNA: TGTGCCATCACTGGGACTAGCGGGAGCCCCTACAATGAGCAGTTCTTC
CDR3 protein: CAITGTSGSPYNEQFF
D gene: TRBD2
clone size: few
V gene: TRBV10-3
J gene: TRBJ2-1

CDR3 DNA: TGTGCCAGCAGTGAGACTAGCGGGTATGGTTACGGGGAGCTGTTTTTT
CDR3 protein: CASSETSGYGYGELFF
D gene: TRBD2
clone size: NA
V gene: TRBV9
J gene: TRBJ2-2

CDR3 DNA: TGTTCCAGCAGAAGCGCAGATACGCAGTATTTT
CDR3 protein: CSSRSADTQYF
D gene: NA
clone size: once
V gene: TRBV7-9
J gene: TRBJ2-3

CDR3 DNA: TGTGCCAGCAACGCCGGGACAGGGATCCGCTACGAGCAGTACTTC
CDR3 protein: CASNAGTGIRYEQYF
D gene: TRBD1
clone size: NA
V gene: TRBV28
J gene: TRBJ2-7

CDR3 DNA: TGTGCCAGCAGTCTCTCGCGGAGCTCCTACAATGAGCAGTTCTTC
CDR3 protein: CASSLSRSSYNEQFF
D gene: NA
clone size: once
V gene: TRBV6-5
J gene: TRBJ2-1